This T cell receptor (beta chain) came from a study of blood T cell repertoires in COVID-19. The age range of participants was 18 to 89 years, with residence in under 25 US areas. Assay: immunoSEQ multiplex PCR; the TCRdb copy retains only in-frame clones and omits some. The data contain approximately 390,000 clones, over 75% of them singletons. This CDR3 is built from 18 residues. CDR1 and CDR2 from the germline V gene are MGHRA and YSYEKL. Trimming pared 0 bases from V and 1 base from J, leaving 18 bases between. This TCR derives from a woman between 40 and 50 years old with acute COVID-19. The specimen was PBMCs or T cells enriched from blood (not recorded which). The rearrangement joins TRBV4-1 to TRBJ1-1; possible D gene TRBD1, 6 bases. CDR3 loop: CASSQDARGGTANTEAFF. The CDR3, as DNA: TGCGCCAGCAGCCAAGATGCGAGAGGGGGAACGGCGAACACTGAAGCTTTCTTT.